The sequence of this TCR beta chain was determined in a study of post-analysis software for immune sequencing data. Study-level findings and limits: The five TRBV segments detected at higher frequency in patients than in controls included TRBV5-6, TRBV5-1 and TRBV20-1. Controls had significantly higher normalized Chao1 diversity than multiple sclerosis patients.

This CDR3 spans 15 amino acids. The germline V gene has CDR1 DFQATT and CDR2 SNEGSKA (reference sequence). Trimming removed 3 bases at V and 3 bases at J, with 17 bases between. The TCR beta cDNA libraries carried unique molecular identifiers. One entry per CDR3 protein, called by TCRdb with MiXCR from the PCR reads. Among 450,000 to 700,000 distinct CDR3 sequences listed, roughly 40% were seen once. About this clonotype: The antigen remains undetermined.

The sequence came from a girl aged 10-17 years with multiple sclerosis. Source material: blood. J is TRBJ1-1 and V is TRBV20-1; tentatively, D is TRBD1 (6 bases). The CDR3 bases are TGCAGTGCTAGTGATGGGGGCGGTGAGGACACTGAAGCTTTCTTT. Encoded protein: CSASDGGGEDTEAFF.